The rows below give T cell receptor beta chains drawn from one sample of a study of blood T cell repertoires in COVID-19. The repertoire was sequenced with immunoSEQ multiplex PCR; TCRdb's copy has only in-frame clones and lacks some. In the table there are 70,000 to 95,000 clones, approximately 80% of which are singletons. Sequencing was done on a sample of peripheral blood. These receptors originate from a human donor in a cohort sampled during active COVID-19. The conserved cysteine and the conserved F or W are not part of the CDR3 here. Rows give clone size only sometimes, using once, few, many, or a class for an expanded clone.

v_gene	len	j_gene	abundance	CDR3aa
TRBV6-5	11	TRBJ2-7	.	ASSRSKSYEQY
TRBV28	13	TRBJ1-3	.	ASSLVGGAGNTIY
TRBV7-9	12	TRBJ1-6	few	ASSLLQDNSPLH
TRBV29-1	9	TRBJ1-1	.	SVLYRTEAF
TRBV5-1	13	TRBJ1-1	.	ASSYWTGWDTEAF
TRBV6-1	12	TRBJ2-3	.	ASSDTQGADTQY
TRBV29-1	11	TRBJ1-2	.	SVDKGANYGYT
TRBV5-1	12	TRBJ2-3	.	ASSWGGFTDTQY
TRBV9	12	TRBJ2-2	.	ASSVDGNTGELF
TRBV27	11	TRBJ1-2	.	ASSLGQKYGYT
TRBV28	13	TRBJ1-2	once	ASSRSRAGHYGYT
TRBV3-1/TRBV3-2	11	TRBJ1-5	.	ASSQSGGQPQH
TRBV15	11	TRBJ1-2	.	ATSRDRNYGYT
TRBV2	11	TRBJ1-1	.	ASSPTGNTEAF
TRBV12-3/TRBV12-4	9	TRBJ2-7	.	ASSRVGVQY
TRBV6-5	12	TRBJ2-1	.	ASSYSLDYNEQF
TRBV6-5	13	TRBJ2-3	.	ASRTTSSGTDTQY
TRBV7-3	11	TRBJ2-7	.	ASSLSGEYEQY
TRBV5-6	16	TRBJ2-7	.	ATPGQGRSNRSSYEQY
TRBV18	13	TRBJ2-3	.	ASSPQRLNTDTQY
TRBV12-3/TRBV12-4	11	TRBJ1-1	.	AGSLLPNTEAF
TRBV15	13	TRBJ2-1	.	ATSGGQGPYNEQF
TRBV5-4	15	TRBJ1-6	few	ASSHIMRKGANSPLH
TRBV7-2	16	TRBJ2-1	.	ASSLSLAGGPVWNEQF
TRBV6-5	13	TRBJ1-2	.	ASRGRGQTNYGYT
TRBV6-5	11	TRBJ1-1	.	ASSIPPVSEAF
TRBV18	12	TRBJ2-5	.	ASSPFTEGETQY
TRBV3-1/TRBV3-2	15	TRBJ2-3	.	ASSQELGLLGTDTQY
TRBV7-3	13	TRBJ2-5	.	ASSLTGGPQETQY
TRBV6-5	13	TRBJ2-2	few	ASGGLAWNTGELF
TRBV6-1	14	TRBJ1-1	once	ASSEAMGHPNTEAF
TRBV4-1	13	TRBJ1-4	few	ASSQAGTGNEKLF
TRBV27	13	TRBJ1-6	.	ASSYRQTYNSPLH
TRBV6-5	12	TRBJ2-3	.	ASRPGTGVDTQY
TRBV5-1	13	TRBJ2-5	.	ASSPGSGFQETQY
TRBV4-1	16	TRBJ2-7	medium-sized	ASSQDRPLGTRSYEQY
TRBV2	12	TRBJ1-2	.	ASRFSGANYGYT